Each of the 19 T cell receptor beta chains below was sequenced from the same sample in a study of blood T cells in healthy people across ages. Primers used in a second PCR of roughly 6 to 11 cycles were a sample-barcoded 5' primer and a J-beta primer mix. TCRdb passed the 5' RACE reads through MiXCR, listing each CDR3 protein once. Among hundreds of thousands of distinct CDR3 sequences listed, over 40% were seen once. Sequencing input: blood. The origin of the receptors is a woman at least 80 years old in good health.

The chain uses TRBV5-1 and TRBJ2-3; D is possibly TRBD2 (6 bases). Deletions cut 0 bases from V and 3 bases from J, with 11 bases between. Germline lookup yields CDR1 SGHRS and CDR2 YFSETQ. CDR3 length: 15 residues. The CDR3 DNA reads as TGCGCCAGCAGCTTGGATTCGGGGGTAACAGATACGCAGTATTTT. This codes for CASSLDSGVTDTQYF. Based on the CDR3 plus reference TRBV5-1 and TRBJ2-3, the full variable domain is KAGVTQTPRYLIKTRGQQVTLSCSPISGHRSVSWYQQTPGQGLQFLFEYFSETQRNKGNFPGRFSGRQFSNSRSEMNVSTLELGDSALYLCASSLDSGVTDTQYFGPGTRLTVL.

J is TRBJ2-5 and V is TRBV5-1; 9 bases are a match to TRBD2. V was clipped by 5 bases and J by 4 bases; unmatched bases: 6. Germline CDR1 reads SGHRS; CDR2 reads YFSETQ. This CDR3 is built from 14 residues. The chain's CDR3 is CASRPGLAGETQYF. The CDR3 DNA is TGCGCCAGCAGGCCGGGACTAGCAGGAGAGACCCAGTACTTC.

The gene calls are TRBV15 and TRBJ1-2; possibly TRBD1 for D (5 bases). CDR3 length equals 13 residues. Germline V gene sequence: CDR1 LNHNV, CDR2 YYDKDF (reference sequence). The V end lost 6 bases, the J end lost 5 bases, and 13 bases lay between the germline ends. CDR3 in DNA: TGTGCCACCAGACCCCGGGGGGGATATGGCTACACCTTC. Its translation: CATRPRGGYGYTF.

Many counts were recorded for this clonotype. This rearrangement joins TRBV7-9 to TRBJ2-3, with D hard to call. This CDR3 is 15 amino acids long. Trimming cost V 0 bases and J 2 bases, with 9 bases left between them. CDR1 and CDR2 from the germline V gene are SEHNR and FQNEAQ (reference sequence). CDR3 residues: CASSLAGRSTDTQYF. The CDR3 coding sequence is TGTGCCAGCAGCTTAGCTGGTAGGTCCACAGATACGCAGTATTTT.

This clonotype was seen ten or more times. V gene TRBV12-3 or TRBV12-4 combines with J gene TRBJ2-2; D is ambiguous. The CDR3 has 13 residues. V was cut by 6 bases and J by 3 bases, with 8 bases left in between. CDR3 protein: CASRRTDTGELFF. For the CDR3, the DNA is TGTGCCAGCAGGAGGACGGACACCGGGGAGCTGTTTTTT.

This clonotype was observed at least ten times. J is TRBJ2-1 and V is TRBV28; 10 bases align to TRBD1. The CDR3 length is 12 residues. Trimming removed 8 bases from V and 14 bases from J; junction bases left unmatched: 9. The germline V gene has CDR1 MDHEN and CDR2 SYDVKM. CDR3 nucleotide sequence: TGTGCCAGCGGTAAACTGGACAGGGGGAAGTTCTTC. It encodes CASGKLDRGKFF.

V is TRBV29-1 and J is TRBJ1-2; D perhaps matches TRBD1 (5 bases). Trimming shortened V by 6 bases and J by 8 bases, and 16 bases separated the two germline ends. Germline V gene sequence: CDR1 SQVTM, CDR2 ANQGSEA. CDR3 length: 12 amino acids. For the CDR3, the DNA is TGCAGCGTCGACCTAAGGGGCCGAGGCTACACCTTC. This encodes CSVDLRGRGYTF. Drawing the rest from reference TRBV29-1 and TRBJ1-2, the complete variable domain is SAVISQKPSRDICQRGTSLTIQCQVDSQVTMMFWYRQQPGQSLTLIATANQGSEATYESGFVIDKFPISRPNLTFSTLTVSNMSPEDSSIYLCSVDLRGRGYTFGSGTRLTVV.

CDR3 bases: TGCGCCAGCCGCCGTACTCGGACAGCCCAAGAGACCCAGTACTTC. It yields the protein CASRRTRTAQETQYF. The chain has TRBV5-1 and TRBJ2-5; TRBD1 is a possible D gene (6 bases). The CDR3 contains 15 residues. Germline CDR1 and CDR2: SGHRS and YFSETQ. V was pared by 7 bases and J by 1 base, with 17 bases between.

This clonotype has a count of ten or more. The CDR3 sequence: CSAFRQGQETQYF. Here the CDR3 DNA reads TGCAGTGCTTTCCGACAGGGGCAAGAGACCCAGTACTTC. V usage is TRBV20-1 and J usage is TRBJ2-5, with 8 bases matching TRBD1. Looked up from germline, CDR1 is DFQATT and CDR2 is SNEGSKA (reference sequence). V gave up 5 bases and J gave up 2 bases; unmatched junction bases: 4. The CDR3 is made up of 13 amino acids.

On this clonotype: A junction end diverges from the germline sequence, so it may reflect a read error. The chain uses TRBV28 and TRBJ2-5; TRBD1 matches 7 bases. The CDR3 runs 13 residues. Germline values: CDR1 MDHEN, CDR2 SYDVKM. CDR3: CASSGGQQETQNF. Written as DNA, the CDR3 is TGTGCCAGCAGTGGGGGACAGCAAGAGACCCAGAACTTC.

J is TRBJ1-1 and V is TRBV15; 8 positions agree with TRBD1. The germline V gene encodes CDR1 LNHNV and CDR2 YYDKDF (reference sequence). This CDR3 contains 17 residues. J lost 3 bases, V lost 4 bases, and 13 bases had no gene match. The CDR3 protein is CATSKPGTGEMYTEAFF. CDR3 bases: TGTGCCACCAGCAAACCCGGGACAGGAGAGATGTACACTGAAGCTTTCTTT.

On this clonotype: A much larger clonotype is one base distant, so this may be a read error. This chain connects TRBV5-1 to TRBJ2-1; 7 bases map to TRBD2. CDR1 and CDR2 (germline): SGHRS, YFSETQ. The CDR3 has 16 amino acids. J lost 3 bases, V lost 4 bases, and 10 bases had no gene match. The CDR3 DNA is TGCGCCAGCAGCGGAGGGACTGGCGGGAGCTACAATGAGCAGTTCTTC. This translates into CASSGGTGGSYNEQFF. Complete variable domain (other parts from reference TRBV5-1 and TRBJ2-1): KAGVTQTPRYLIKTRGQQVTLSCSPISGHRSVSWYQQTPGQGLQFLFEYFSETQRNKGNFPGRFSGRQFSNSRSEMNVSTLELGDSALYLCASSGGTGGSYNEQFFGPGTRLTVL.

This clonotype has a count of ten or more. This sequence joins TRBV10-3 and TRBJ1-4; perhaps TRBD1 as D (6 bases). Trimming removed 4 bases from V and 4 bases from J, with 10 bases in between. CDR3 length: 14 amino acids. Germline CDR1 and CDR2: ENHRY and SYGVKD. CDR3: CAISAGASNEKLFF. The DNA of the CDR3 is TGTGCCATCAGTGCGGGGGCGAGTAATGAAAAACTGTTTTTT.

In its sample, this clonotype was seen a few times. A much larger clonotype is one base distant, so this may be a read error. V usage is TRBV3-1 and J usage is TRBJ1-6; no definite D call. The CDR3 covers 12 residues. The germline gives CDR1 LGHDT, CDR2 YNNKEL (reference sequence). V dropped 6 bases and J dropped 7 bases, with 7 bases sitting between them. The CDR3 DNA sequence: TGTGCCAGCAGGCGGCAGAATTCACCCCTCCACTTT. As protein: CASRRQNSPLHF.

This clonotype was picked up many times. This sequence joins TRBV7-3 and TRBJ2-3; D ambiguous. The germline CDR1 and CDR2 sequences are SGHTA and FQGTGA. With 2 bases removed from V and 1 base from J, the gap between germline ends came to 13 bases. This CDR3 is built from 16 residues. In DNA form, the CDR3 reads TGTGCCAGCAGCTTACTGCCGGGTCGGGGCACAGATACGCAGTATTTT. The encoded protein is CASSLLPGRGTDTQYF.

The chain couples TRBV6-2 or TRBV6-3 to TRBJ1-2, with TRBD1 identical over 7 bases. This CDR3 spans 13 amino acids. V was clipped by 5 bases and J by 7 bases; unmatched bases: 7. Per germline, CDR1 MNHEY and CDR2 SVGEGT. The CDR3: CASSVKGALGYTF. The DNA of the CDR3 is TGTGCCAGCAGTGTGAAGGGGGCCCTTGGCTACACCTTC.

This clonotype was recorded only once. V gene TRBV5-1 combines with J gene TRBJ1-2, with D possibly being TRBD1 (5 bases). Germline values: CDR1 SGHRS, CDR2 YFSETQ. The CDR3 contains 12 residues. Trimming removed 5 bases from V and 4 bases from J, with 9 bases in between. DNA for the CDR3: TGCGCCAGCAGACTGGACACCTATGGCTACACCTTC. Its protein product is CASRLDTYGYTF.

V usage is TRBV6-1 and J usage is TRBJ2-7, with 7 nucleotides matching TRBD1. CDR1 and CDR2 from the germline V gene are MNHNS and SASEGT. Trimming at V came to 8 bases and at J to 3 bases, leaving 16 bases not matched to a gene. The CDR3 totals 16 residues. CDR3: CASPPSGQVRFYEQYF. The CDR3 nucleotides read TGTGCCAGCCCCCCTTCTGGACAGGTTCGCTTCTACGAGCAGTACTTC.

CDR3 loop: CASSPPPGCPSYNEQFF. The CDR3 nucleotides read TGTGCCAGCAGCCCCCCCCCCGGCTGTCCCTCCTACAATGAGCAGTTCTTC. The chain links TRBV5-5 to TRBJ2-1; no firm D call. V was pared by 4 bases and J by 0 bases, with 17 bases between. The V gene's germline CDR1 is SGHKS and CDR2 YYEKEE (reference sequence). The CDR3 length is 17 residues.